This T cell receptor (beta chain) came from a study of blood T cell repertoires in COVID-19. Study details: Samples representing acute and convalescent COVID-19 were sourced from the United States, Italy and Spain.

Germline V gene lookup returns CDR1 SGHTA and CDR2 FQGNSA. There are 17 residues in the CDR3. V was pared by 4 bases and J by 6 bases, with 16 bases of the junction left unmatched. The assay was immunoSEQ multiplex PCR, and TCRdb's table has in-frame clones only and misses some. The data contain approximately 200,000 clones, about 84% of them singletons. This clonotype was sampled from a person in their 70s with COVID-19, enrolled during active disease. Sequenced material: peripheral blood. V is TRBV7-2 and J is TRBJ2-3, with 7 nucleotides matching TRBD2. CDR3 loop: CASSSTQLAFGGDTQYF. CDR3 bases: TGTGCCAGCAGCTCAACACAACTAGCTTTCGGGGGGGATACGCAGTATTTT.